This record concerns one T cell receptor (beta chain) sequence. Germline CDR1 reads DFQATT; CDR2 reads SNEGSKA (reference sequence). The CDR3 runs 14 residues. Deletions cut 3 bases from V and 5 bases from J, with 13 bases between. The data derive from a study of T cell responses to AZD1222 COVID-19 vaccine. The repertoire was sequenced with immunoSEQ multiplex PCR; TCRdb's copy has only in-frame clones and lacks some. Among 65,000 to 80,000 clones, roughly 90% were seen once, and the ten largest hold roughly a quarter. The J gene is TRBJ2-2, the V gene TRBV20-1; perhaps D is TRBD1 or TRBD2 (7 bases each). The TCR originated in an adult in good health. This material consisted of peripheral blood, taken on day 0 of AZD1222 vaccination. The CDR3 region has the DNA TGCAGTGCTAGTGGCCAGGGGGGGACCGGGGAGCTGTTTTTT. This encodes CSASGQGGTGELFF.